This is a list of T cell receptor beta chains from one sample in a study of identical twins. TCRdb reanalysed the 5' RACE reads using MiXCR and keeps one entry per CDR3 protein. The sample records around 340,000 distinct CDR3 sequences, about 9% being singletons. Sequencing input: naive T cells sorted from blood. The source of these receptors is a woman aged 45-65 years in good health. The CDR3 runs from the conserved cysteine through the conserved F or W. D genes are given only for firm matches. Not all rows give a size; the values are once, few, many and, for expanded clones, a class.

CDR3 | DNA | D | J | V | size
CASRKTGDGSYNEQFF | TGTGCCAGCAGAAAGACAGGGGACGGCTCCTACAATGAGCAGTTCTTC | TRBD1 | TRBJ2-1 | TRBV12-3/TRBV12-4 | .
CSATTTSEHNSYNEQFF | TGCAGTGCCACGACGACTAGCGAACATAACAGCTACAATGAGCAGTTCTTC | TRBD2 | TRBJ2-1 | TRBV20-1 | few
CASSLMVGVSYEQYF | TGTGCCAGCAGCCTTATGGTGGGAGTCTCCTACGAGCAGTACTTC | . | TRBJ2-7 | TRBV27 | many
CASSPLTSGGYNEQFF | TGCGCCAGCAGCCCCCTGACTAGCGGGGGATACAATGAGCAGTTCTTC | TRBD2 | TRBJ2-1 | TRBV5-1 | .
CASSRPPSGRGNEQFF | TGTGCCAGCAGTCGACCACCTAGCGGGAGGGGCAATGAGCAGTTCTTC | TRBD2 | TRBJ2-1 | TRBV12-3/TRBV12-4 | many
CASRPGDLSGANVLTF | TGTGCCAGCAGGCCAGGCGATCTCTCTGGGGCCAACGTCCTGACTTTC | . | TRBJ2-6 | TRBV6-1 | few
CASSQDMDGEQYF | TGTGCCAGCAGCCAAGATATGGACGGCGAGCAGTACTTC | . | TRBJ2-7 | TRBV14 | few
CSARASNQPQHF | TGCAGTGCTAGAGCTAGCAATCAGCCCCAGCATTTT | . | TRBJ1-5 | TRBV20-1 | many
CASSPQGRGSRTDTGELFF | TGCGCCAGCAGCCCTCAGGGGAGGGGGAGCCGGACGGACACCGGGGAGCTGTTTTTT | . | TRBJ2-2 | TRBV4-1 | .
CATSRDSGGLEETQYF | TGTGCCACCAGCAGAGATAGCGGGGGGCTAGAAGAGACCCAGTACTTC | TRBD2 | TRBJ2-5 | TRBV15 | few
CASSAQGLYNEQFF | TGCGCCAGCAGTGCACAGGGCCTCTACAATGAGCAGTTCTTC | . | TRBJ2-1 | TRBV10-2 | many
CASSQGLPGADTQYF | TGTGCCAGCAGCCAAGGACTCCCGGGAGCAGATACGCAGTATTTT | . | TRBJ2-3 | TRBV3-1 | many
CASSLVQTSAYNEQFF | TGTGCCAGCAGCTTAGTACAGACCTCGGCCTACAATGAGCAGTTCTTC | . | TRBJ2-1 | TRBV7-9 | many
CASSPRRGNYGYTF | TGTGCCAGCAGCCCCCGTCGGGGCAACTATGGCTACACCTTC | . | TRBJ1-2 | TRBV6-5 | .
CSVDWGYNEQFF | TGCAGCGTTGATTGGGGGTACAATGAGCAGTTCTTC | . | TRBJ2-1 | TRBV29-1 | many
CSVDSRGTSWYNEQFF | TGCAGCGTTGACTCTAGGGGGACTAGCTGGTACAATGAGCAGTTCTTC | TRBD2 | TRBJ2-1 | TRBV29-1 | many
CASTHQFSGNTIYF | TGTGCCAGTACCCACCAGTTCTCTGGAAACACCATATATTTT | . | TRBJ1-3 | TRBV19 | .
CASSSQPPGIGNTIYF | TGTGCCAGCAGTTCCCAACCTCCAGGGATTGGAAACACCATATATTTT | . | TRBJ1-3 | TRBV6-5 | .
CSAPLSGREYNEQFF | TGCAGTGCCCCTCTTAGCGGGAGGGAATACAATGAGCAGTTCTTC | TRBD2 | TRBJ2-1 | TRBV20-1 | many
CASSYLGYEQFF | TGTGCCAGCAGTTACTTAGGGTATGAGCAGTTCTTC | . | TRBJ2-1 | TRBV28 | few
CASRRQGAGANVLTF | TGTGCCAGCAGGCGACAGGGGGCTGGGGCCAACGTCCTGACTTTC | TRBD1 | TRBJ2-6 | TRBV3-1 | .
CASSVVTGRDNEQFF | TGTGCCAGCAGCGTTGTAACAGGGAGGGACAATGAGCAGTTCTTC | . | TRBJ2-1 | TRBV9 | .
CASKGDSLNEQFF | TGCGCCAGCAAGGGGGACAGCCTTAATGAGCAGTTCTTC | TRBD1 | TRBJ2-1 | TRBV10-2 | few
CASRVIDTQYF | TGCGCCAGCAGAGTCATAGATACGCAGTATTTT | . | TRBJ2-3 | TRBV10-2 | .
CSAQGNTEAFF | TGCAGCGCTCAGGGGAACACTGAAGCTTTCTTT | . | TRBJ1-1 | TRBV29-1 | .
CSARGFGLAGGGELFF | TGCAGTGCTAGAGGATTCGGACTAGCGGGAGGCGGGGAGCTGTTTTTT | TRBD2 | TRBJ2-2 | TRBV20-1 | many
CASSFGSHRNTEAFF | TGTGCCAGCAGTTTCGGGTCTCACAGGAACACTGAAGCTTTCTTT | . | TRBJ1-1 | TRBV12-3/TRBV12-4 | few
CASSHIAGGITDTQYF | TGTGCCAGCAGCCACATAGCGGGAGGGATCACAGATACGCAGTATTTT | TRBD2 | TRBJ2-3 | TRBV7-9 | few
CASSLAGDGNQPQHF | TGTGCCAGCAGCTTAGCCGGGGACGGCAATCAGCCCCAGCATTTT | . | TRBJ1-5 | TRBV7-9 | .
CASEDFTSNTGELFF | TGTGCCAGCGAAGACTTTACGTCGAACACCGGGGAGCTGTTTTTT | . | TRBJ2-2 | TRBV2 | .
CASSSGTGGANTGELFF | TGTGCCAGCAGTTCTGGGACAGGGGGCGCGAACACCGGGGAGCTGTTTTTT | TRBD1 | TRBJ2-2 | TRBV12-3/TRBV12-4 | .
CASSPLGTPITDTQYF | TGTGCCAGCAGCCCCCTCGGGACACCTATCACAGATACGCAGTATTTT | . | TRBJ2-3 | TRBV14 | many
CSARSLVTSGYNEQFF | TGCAGTGCTAGATCCCTTGTCACTAGCGGGTACAATGAGCAGTTCTTC | TRBD2 | TRBJ2-1 | TRBV20-1 | many
CASSSLSFSSDTQYF | TGTGCCAGCAGTTCGCTGAGCTTTTCATCAGATACGCAGTATTTT | . | TRBJ2-3 | TRBV12-3/TRBV12-4 | many
CASSPIRAGMAGELFF | TGTGCCAGCAGCCCCATTCGGGCCGGGATGGCCGGGGAGCTGTTTTTT | . | TRBJ2-2 | TRBV7-9 | many
CASSPSGSYEQYF | TGTGCCAGCAGCCCTAGCGGCTCCTACGAGCAGTACTTC | TRBD2 | TRBJ2-7 | TRBV7-2 | few
CASSLSQGNEAFF | TGTGCCAGCAGTTTATCTCAGGGTAATGAAGCTTTCTTT | . | TRBJ1-1 | TRBV27 | few
CASSPAGVSYNEQFF | TGTGCCAGCAGCCCAGCGGGAGTCTCCTACAATGAGCAGTTCTTC | TRBD2 | TRBJ2-1 | TRBV7-9 | .
CAISEPTGSRVEQFF | TGTGCCATCAGTGAGCCGACAGGGTCCCGGGTTGAGCAGTTCTTC | TRBD1 | TRBJ2-1 | TRBV10-3 | many
CASSINRGLSEQFF | TGTGCCAGCAGCATCAACAGGGGGCTATCTGAGCAGTTCTTC | TRBD1 | TRBJ2-1 | TRBV5-6 | .
CASSSRQGYEAFF | TGTGCCAGCAGCTCCCGACAAGGATATGAAGCTTTCTTT | . | TRBJ1-1 | TRBV11-3 | few
CASSRLAGGGPDTQYF | TGTGCCAGCAGCCGACTAGCGGGAGGAGGCCCAGATACGCAGTATTTT | TRBD2 | TRBJ2-3 | TRBV3-1 | many
CASSSRQGVSTEAFF | TGTGCCAGCAGCTCCAGACAGGGCGTTTCTACTGAAGCTTTCTTT | TRBD1 | TRBJ1-1 | TRBV7-9 | .
CASSYASGYDNEQFF | TGTGCCAGCAGCTACGCTAGCGGGTATGACAATGAGCAGTTCTTC | TRBD2 | TRBJ2-1 | TRBV2 | few
CASSRSPGEYNEQFF | TGTGCCAGCAGTCGGTCCCCAGGGGAGTACAATGAGCAGTTCTTC | . | TRBJ2-1 | TRBV3-1 | many
CASSQVRTGNNEQFF | TGTGCCAGCAGCCAAGTACGGACAGGGAACAATGAGCAGTTCTTC | TRBD1 | TRBJ2-1 | TRBV3-1 | many